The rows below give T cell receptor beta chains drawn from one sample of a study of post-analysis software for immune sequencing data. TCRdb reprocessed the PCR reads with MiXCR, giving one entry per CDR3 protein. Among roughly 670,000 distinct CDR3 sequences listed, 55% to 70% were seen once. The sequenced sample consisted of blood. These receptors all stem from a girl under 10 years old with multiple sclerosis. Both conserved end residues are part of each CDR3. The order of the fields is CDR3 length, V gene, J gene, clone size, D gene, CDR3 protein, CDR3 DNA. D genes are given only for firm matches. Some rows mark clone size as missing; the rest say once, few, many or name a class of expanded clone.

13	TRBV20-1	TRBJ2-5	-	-	CSARNRAKETQYF	TGCAGTGCTAGAAACAGGGCCAAAGAGACCCAGTACTTC
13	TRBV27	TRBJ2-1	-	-	CASSRLGYNEQFF	TGTGCCAGCAGCAGACTGGGGTACAATGAGCAGTTCTTC
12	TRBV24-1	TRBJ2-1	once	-	CATSGRDNEQFF	TGTGCCACCAGTGGACGGGACAATGAGCAGTTCTTC
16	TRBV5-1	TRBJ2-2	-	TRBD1	CASSEGQGLNTGELFF	TGCGCCAGCAGCGAGGGACAGGGGTTAAACACCGGGGAGCTGTTTTTT
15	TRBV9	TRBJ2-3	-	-	CASSVGTSLADTQYF	TGTGCCAGCAGCGTAGGAACTAGCCTTGCGGATACGCAGTATTTT
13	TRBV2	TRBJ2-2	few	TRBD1	CASSGQGHGELFF	TGTGCCAGCAGTGGACAGGGTCACGGGGAGCTGTTTTTT
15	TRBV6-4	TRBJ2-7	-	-	CASSPRGGAGDEQYF	TGTGCCAGCAGCCCCCGTGGGGGGGCAGGCGACGAGCAGTACTTC
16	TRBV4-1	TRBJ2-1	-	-	CASSQGHQTTYNEQFF	TGCGCCAGCAGCCAGGGACATCAGACGACATACAATGAGCAGTTCTTC
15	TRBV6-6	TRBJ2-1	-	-	CASSPISLSNNEQFF	TGTGCCAGCAGCCCCATAAGTTTATCCAACAATGAGCAGTTCTTC
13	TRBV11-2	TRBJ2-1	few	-	CASSLLTLSEQFF	TGTGCCAGCAGCCTCTTAACGCTGAGTGAGCAGTTCTTC
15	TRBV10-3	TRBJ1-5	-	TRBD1	CAIAVGQGGNQPQHF	TGTGCCATCGCGGTGGGCCAGGGGGGCAATCAGCCCCAGCATTTT
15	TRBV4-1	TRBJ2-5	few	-	CASSPFGGRQETQYF	TGCGCCAGCAGCCCTTTCGGGGGGCGCCAAGAGACCCAGTACTTC
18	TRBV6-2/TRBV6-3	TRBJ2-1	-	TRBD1	CASSKGAGGLFGYNEQFF	TGTGCCAGCAGCAAGGGGGCAGGGGGCCTTTTCGGGTACAATGAGCAGTTCTTC
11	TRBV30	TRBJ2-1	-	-	CAWSSNYEQFF	TGTGCCTGGAGTTCAAATTATGAGCAGTTCTTC
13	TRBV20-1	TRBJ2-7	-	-	CSARVGPSYEQYF	TGCAGTGCTAGAGTCGGACCCTCCTACGAGCAGTACTTC
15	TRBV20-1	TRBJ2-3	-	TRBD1	CSAPGGTGGADTQYF	TGCAGTGCCCCAGGAGGGACAGGCGGAGCAGATACGCAGTATTTT
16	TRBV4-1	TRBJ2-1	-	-	CASSQEALGTYNEQFF	TGCGCCAGCAGCCAAGAGGCCTTAGGGACCTACAATGAGCAGTTCTTC
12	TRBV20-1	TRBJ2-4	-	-	CSAPRGGNIQYF	TGCAGTGCTCCCCGAGGGGGGAACATTCAGTACTTC
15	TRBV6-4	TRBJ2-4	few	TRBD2	CASPMGGIAKNIQYF	TGTGCCAGCCCGATGGGGGGGATAGCCAAAAACATTCAGTACTTC
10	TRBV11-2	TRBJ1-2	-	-	CARLGDGYTF	TGTGCCCGCTTGGGGGATGGCTACACCTTC
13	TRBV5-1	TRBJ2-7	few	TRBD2	CASSLELAGEQYF	TGCGCCAGCAGCTTGGAGCTAGCGGGAGAGCAGTACTTC
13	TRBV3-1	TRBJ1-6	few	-	CASSQVPQTALHF	TGTGCCAGCAGCCAAGTGCCCCAGACAGCCCTCCACTTT
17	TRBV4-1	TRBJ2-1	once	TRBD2	CASSHPGTSRKYNEQFF	TGCGCCAGCAGTCATCCCGGGACTAGTAGAAAGTACAATGAGCAGTTCTTC
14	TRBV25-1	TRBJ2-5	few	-	CASSEARPQETQYF	TGTGCCAGCAGTGAGGCGAGGCCCCAAGAGACCCAGTACTTC
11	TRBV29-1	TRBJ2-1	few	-	CSVAPGHEQFF	TGCAGCGTTGCCCCAGGACATGAGCAGTTCTTC
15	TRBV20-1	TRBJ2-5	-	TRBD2	CSARRWTSGEETQYF	TGCAGTGCTAGAAGATGGACTAGCGGAGAAGAGACCCAGTACTTC
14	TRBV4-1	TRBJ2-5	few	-	CASSRKGKPETQYF	TGCGCCAGCAGCCGCAAGGGGAAACCGGAGACCCAGTACTTC